The present T cell receptor (beta chain) was sequenced within a study of blood T cell repertoires in COVID-19. Study processing details: Researchers report that nucleated cell counts were estimated from reference gene primer amplification. Only in-frame clones appear in the TCRdb table, and some are missing; sequencing was by immunoSEQ multiplex PCR. V, J and clone size are those of that table, while D and trimming were read from the DNA. The sample includes about 75,000 clones, 60% to 85% of them seen just once. This clonotype was sampled from a woman at least 80 years old with active or convalescent COVID-19. Sequencing used peripheral blood.

The CDR3: CATSDGVRVVHDEQFF. The DNA of the CDR3 is TGTGCCACCAGTGATGGGGTCAGGGTTGTGCACGATGAGCAGTTCTTC. The chain has TRBV24-1 and TRBJ2-1, with D perhaps TRBD1 (5 bases). Trimming stripped 3 bases from V and 8 bases from J, with 19 bases between. Germline CDR1 reads KGHDR; CDR2 reads SFDVKD. The CDR3 totals 16 residues.